This note documents a single TCR beta chain sequence. This record belongs to a study of shared T cell receptors in the human thymus. Sequenced by immunoSEQ multiplex PCR; TCRdb stores in-frame clones only, minus some. The data show 700,000 or so clones, roughly 85% seen once. This sample also appeared in a second study, on human thymus T cells. From that second work: Seemingly biased V and J gene usage marked thymic and blood repertoires. Unrelated individuals reportedly shared highly overlapping thymic TCR repertoires.

The specimen was thymocytes. This receptor was identified in a girl under two years old with a congenital heart defect.

The CDR3 DNA follows: TGTGCCAGCAGCCCGAACCGGGATTCCTATGGCTACACCTTC. Translating gives CASSPNRDSYGYTF. This sequence joins TRBV28 and TRBJ1-2; no clear D. V lost 6 bases, J lost 4 bases, and 15 bases lay in between. The CDR3 totals 14 residues. CDR1 is MDHEN and CDR2 is SYDVKM in the germline V gene.